The 28 T cell receptor beta chains reported below all come from one sample, sequenced in a study of T cells in Graves' hyperthyroidism and ophthalmopathy (dated by TCRdb to about 2019). Library construction relied on multiplex PCR. Sequencing took place on an Illumina HiSeq 2000. Amplification of TCR beta CDR3 regions was carried out from RNA transcripts. A first-round RT-PCR of the TCR CDR3 used the HTBI primer set with the Qiagen OneStep RT-PCR kit. The public reads were run again by TCRdb, first through fastp at Q25 and then through MiXCR, and only productive beta chains were kept. When rows share a CDR3 protein, they turn into one entry using the most common DNA and genes. This sample gives some 570,000 distinct CDR3 sequences in total; 11% to 15% of them show up just once. Clones ranked in the top ten supply roughly 7% of the sample. The sequencing sample was made of blood. These receptors were collected from a woman between 18 and 29 years old with Graves' ophthalmopathy.

This clonotype was detected ten times or more. The CDR3 sequence is CSALWTSGRGEQYF. The CDR3 DNA sequence: TGCAGTGCTCTATGGACTAGCGGGAGGGGCGAGCAGTACTTC. The rearrangement joins TRBV20-1 to TRBJ2-7, with 15 bases aligning to TRBD2. The CDR3 is made up of 14 amino acids. After removal of 5 bases from V and 6 bases from J, the junction contained 5 bases not matched to a gene. Germline-derived CDR1 and CDR2 are DFQATT and SNEGSKA (reference sequence).

This clonotype was seen at least ten times. The chain recombines TRBV7-8 with TRBJ2-5; the match to TRBD1 covers 10 bases. J was trimmed by 2 bases and V by 5 bases; bases with no gene match: 5. This CDR3 spans 15 amino acids. The V gene's germline CDR1 is SGHVS and CDR2 FQNEAQ. CDR3 nucleotide sequence: TGTGCCAGCAGCCTCAGGACAGGGGGACAAGAGACCCAGTACTTC. As protein: CASSLRTGGQETQYF.

This clonotype appeared a few times. This CDR3 reads CASSQDYGNWYQETQYF. The CDR3 DNA reads TGCGCCAGCAGCCAAGATTACGGAAATTGGTACCAAGAGACCCAGTACTTC. V usage is TRBV4-1 and J usage is TRBJ2-5; D unclear. The CDR3 spans 17 residues. Deletions cut 0 bases from V and 0 bases from J, with 14 bases between. CDR1 and CDR2 from the germline V gene are MGHRA and YSYEKL.

Note on this clonotype: A single base separates this from a much larger clone, so it may be a read error. This chain connects TRBV10-3 to TRBJ2-5; TRBD2 matches at 13 bases. CDR1 ENHRY and CDR2 SYGVKD come from the germline V gene. The CDR3 contains 17 residues. The CDR3 protein is CAISEGRTSGGRETRYF. The CDR3 DNA follows: TGTGCCATCAGTGAAGGGAGGACTAGCGGGGGCCGGGAGACCCGGTACTTC.

This clonotype showed up many times. The chain carries TRBV6-2 or TRBV6-3 and TRBJ2-7; 10 bases align to TRBD1. CDR1 is MNHEY, CDR2 SVGEGT, per germline. V gave up 7 bases and J gave up 4 bases; unmatched junction bases: 4. This CDR3 contains 13 residues. The CDR3 DNA reads as TGTGCCAGCAAGGGACAGGGGATATACGAGCAGTACTTC. As protein: CASKGQGIYEQYF.

Ten or more counts support this clonotype. This rearrangement joins TRBV9 to TRBJ2-1; no reliable D call. Trimming removed 0 bases at V and 6 bases at J, with 4 bases between. Germline V lookup: CDR1 SGDLS, CDR2 YYNGEE. The CDR3 is 12 amino acids. This chain's CDR3 is CASSVDFNEQFF. The CDR3 DNA reads TGTGCCAGCAGCGTAGATTTCAATGAGCAGTTCTTC. Complete variable domain (other parts from reference TRBV9 and TRBJ2-1): DSGVTQTPKHLITATGQRVTLRCSPRSGDLSVYWYQQSLDQGLQFLIQYYNGEERAKGNILERFSAQQFPDLHSELNLSSLELGDSALYFCASSVDFNEQFFGPGTRLTVL.

This clonotype was found a few times. V usage is TRBV5-8 and J usage is TRBJ2-1, with TRBD1 matching 8 bases. The CDR3 loop spans 15 amino acids. The germline gives CDR1 SGHTS, CDR2 YDEGEE. J lost 7 bases, V lost 3 bases, and 9 bases had no gene match. CDR3 protein: CASSSFGRGPNEQFF. CDR3 in DNA: TGTGCCAGCAGCTCCTTCGGCAGGGGGCCAAATGAGCAGTTCTTC.

This clonotype was observed at least ten times. This rearrangement joins TRBV6-2 or TRBV6-3 to TRBJ1-2; possibly TRBD1 for D (6 bases). Trimming removed 5 bases at V and 6 bases at J, with 10 bases between. Germline-derived CDR1 and CDR2 are MNHEY and SVGEGT. The CDR3 loop spans 12 amino acids. In DNA, the CDR3 is TGTGCCAGCAGTCCCCCAGGGGATGGCTACACCTTC. This codes for CASSPPGDGYTF.

The chain combines TRBV5-1 with TRBJ2-1; D gene uncertain. CDR3 length equals 15 residues. Trimming shortened V by 3 bases and J by 5 bases, and 15 bases separated the two germline ends. The germline gives CDR1 SGHRS, CDR2 YFSETQ. The CDR3 spells CASSSLGPWNNEQFF. CDR3 nucleotide sequence: TGCGCCAGCAGCTCCCTTGGTCCCTGGAACAATGAGCAGTTCTTC.

The sample holds many counts of this clonotype. The chain recombines TRBV18 with TRBJ2-5; D is possibly TRBD1 or TRBD2 (6 bases each). From germline, CDR1 is KGHSH and CDR2 LQKENI. The CDR3 loop spans 15 amino acids. The germline V and J ends were trimmed by 3 bases and 2 bases, with 13 bases remaining between them. Written as DNA, the CDR3 is TGTGCCAGCTCACCTAGGGGGGCGGAACAAGAGACCCAGTACTTC. Translated, it gives CASSPRGAEQETQYF. Using reference TRBV18 and TRBJ2-5 for the parts outside the CDR3, the full variable domain is NAGVMQNPRHLVRRRGQEARLRCSPMKGHSHVYWYRQLPEEGLKFMVYLQKENIIDESGMPKERFSAEFPKEGPSILRIQQVVRGDSAAYFCASSPRGAEQETQYFGPGTRLLVL.

The rearrangement joins TRBV19 to TRBJ2-2; D is undetermined. V gave up 3 bases and J gave up 4 bases, with 15 bases separating them. CDR3 length: 16 residues. Germline loops: CDR1 LNHDA, CDR2 SQIVND (reference sequence). CDR3 loop: CASSIAQADPTGELFF. CDR3 DNA sequence: TGTGCCAGTAGTATCGCCCAGGCTGACCCCACCGGGGAGCTGTTTTTT.

This clonotype was observed at least ten times. The chain joins TRBV20-1 to TRBJ2-1, with TRBD2 matching over 12 bases. The CDR3 runs to 21 residues. Germline loops: CDR1 DFQATT, CDR2 SNEGSKA (reference sequence). Trimming took 0 bases from V and 0 from J; bases not matched to a gene: 15. CDR3 sequence: CSARDLPLAGGTRSSYNEQFF. Here the CDR3 DNA reads TGCAGTGCTAGAGATCTGCCACTAGCGGGAGGTACCAGGAGCTCCTACAATGAGCAGTTCTTC.

The V gene is TRBV5-1, the J gene TRBJ1-1, with a tentative D call TRBD1 (6 bases). Trimming cost V 2 bases and J 0 bases, with 11 bases left between them. This CDR3 is 15 amino acids long. Germline loops: CDR1 SGHRS, CDR2 YFSETQ. CDR3 sequence: CASSFQGQMNTEAFF. The CDR3 DNA reads as TGCGCCAGCAGCTTCCAGGGGCAGATGAACACTGAAGCTTTCTTT.

The rearrangement links TRBV27 to TRBJ2-2; D gene ambiguous. The CDR3 length is 11 residues. V lost 9 bases and J lost 7, with 9 bases in between. Germline assignment: CDR1 MNHEY and CDR2 SMNVEV (reference sequence). The CDR3 protein is CASGWGGELFF. In DNA form, the CDR3 reads TGTGCCAGTGGGTGGGGCGGGGAGCTGTTTTTT.

With respect to this clonotype: This clone may be a read error of a much larger clone one base away. The rearrangement joins TRBV7-7 to TRBJ2-5; D unclear. CDR1 is SSHAT, CDR2 FNYEAQ, per germline (reference sequence). The CDR3 runs 13 residues. The CDR3, as DNA: TGTGCTAGCAGCCCAAGCGAGGTGGAGACCCAGTACTTC. Its translation is CASSPSEVETQYF. Supplemented by reference TRBV7-7 and TRBJ2-5, the full variable domain reads GAGVSQSPRYKVTKRGQDVTLRCDPISSHATLYWYQQALGQGPEFLTYFNYEAQPDKSGLPSDRFSAERPEGSISTLTIQRTEQRDSAMYRCASSPSEVETQYFGPGTRLLVL.

This clonotype occurred many times. The chain employs TRBV10-3 and TRBJ1-5, with D perhaps matching TRBD1 (6 bases). Trimming took off 9 bases at V and 2 bases at J, with 8 bases between the two ends. There are 12 residues in the CDR3. Looked up from germline, CDR1 is ENHRY and CDR2 is SYGVKD. The CDR3 sequence: CAIRTGNQPQHF. CDR3 bases: TGTGCCATAAGGACAGGCAATCAGCCCCAGCATTTT.

V and J are TRBV4-1 and TRBJ2-2; no clear D. This CDR3 region has 14 residues. Germline V gene data show CDR1 as MGHRA and CDR2 as YSYEKL. The ends were cut back, 1 base at V and 7 bases at J, with 10 bases in the middle. CDR3 DNA sequence: TGCGCCAGCAGCCAAGTCTCCTTGGGCGGGGAGCTGTTTTTT. This codes for CASSQVSLGGELFF.

This clonotype occurred many times. The chain joins TRBV27 to TRBJ2-5; no clear D gene. Deletions cut 0 bases from V and 1 base from J, with 9 bases between. The CDR3 runs to 15 residues. CDR1 and CDR2 (germline): MNHEY, SMNVEV (reference sequence). CDR3 sequence (DNA): TGTGCCAGCAGTTTATCCTTAGTTACCCAAGAGACCCAGTACTTC. Translated, it gives CASSLSLVTQETQYF.

This clonotype was picked up many times. V gene TRBV11-1 combines with J gene TRBJ2-7, with D unresolved. V was trimmed by 6 bases and J by 6 bases, leaving 12 bases between them. This CDR3 contains 12 residues. Germline V gives CDR1 SGHAT, CDR2 FQDESV (reference sequence). CDR3: CASSKAGLEQYF. CDR3 nucleotide sequence: TGTGCCAGCAGTAAGGCAGGCCTCGAGCAGTACTTC.

Many counts were recorded for this clonotype. V is TRBV5-5 and J is TRBJ2-7; D tentatively reads TRBD1 or TRBD2 (5 bases each). This CDR3 has 15 residues. V was pared by 0 bases and J by 1 base, with 11 bases between. Germline CDR1 reads SGHKS; CDR2 reads YYEKEE (reference sequence). The CDR3 DNA reads as TGTGCCAGCAGCTTGGATGGGACGGTTTCCTACGAGCAGTACTTC. Protein sequence: CASSLDGTVSYEQYF.

The CDR3 reads CASSKVEETQYF. The CDR3, as DNA: TGTGCCAGCAGTAAGGTTGAGGAGACCCAGTACTTC. The chain carries TRBV6-1 and TRBJ2-5; D not certain. This CDR3 is 12 amino acids long. With 5 bases removed from V and 5 bases from J, the gap between germline ends came to 9 bases. Germline lookup yields CDR1 MNHNS and CDR2 SASEGT.

To note about this clonotype: A junction boundary mismatches the germline segment, possibly from a read error. The chain recombines TRBV28 with TRBJ2-1; D may be TRBD2 (6 bases). The CDR3 extends over 16 amino acids. Germline V CDR1 and CDR2: MDHEN, SYDVKM. The CDR3 DNA reads TGTGCCGGCAGTTTATCTACGGGAGAGGTTGGGAATAAGCAGTTCTTC. Translating gives CAGSLSTGEVGNKQFF.

The chain couples TRBV7-2 to TRBJ2-7; tentatively, D is TRBD2 (6 bases). Germline V lookup: CDR1 SGHTA, CDR2 FQGNSA. Trimming removed 0 bases at V and 3 bases at J, with 12 bases between. This CDR3 is built from 15 residues. The DNA for the CDR3 is TGTGCCAGCAGCTTAGCGGGAGGTCCTCACTACGAGCAGTACTTC. It is translated as CASSLAGGPHYEQYF.

In its sample, this clonotype was seen many times. The J gene is TRBJ2-1, the V gene TRBV3-1, with 10 bases identical to TRBD2. V lost 4 bases, J lost 0 bases, and 3 bases stayed unmatched. The CDR3 has 16 amino acids. The germline V gene has CDR1 LGHDT and CDR2 YNNKEL (reference sequence). The CDR3 loop reads CASSPWTSGSYNEQFF. DNA of the CDR3: TGTGCCAGCAGCCCATGGACTAGCGGCTCCTACAATGAGCAGTTCTTC.

The chain employs TRBV28 and TRBJ2-1; 13 bases fit TRBD2. V trimming: 7 bases; J trimming: 9 bases; junction bases outside the gene matches: 15. Germline CDR1 is MDHEN and CDR2 is SYDVKM. The CDR3 consists of 17 residues. The CDR3 spells CASTNPLGLAGTSEQFF. CDR3 sequence (DNA): TGTGCCAGCACCAACCCGCTGGGACTAGCGGGAACGAGTGAGCAGTTCTTC.

Many counts were recorded for this clonotype. The rearrangement uses TRBV28 and TRBJ2-4, with D possibly being TRBD2 (5 bases). Trimming left V 6 bases short and J 5 bases short, with 11 bases between. This CDR3 is 13 amino acids long. Per germline, CDR1 MDHEN and CDR2 SYDVKM. Here the CDR3 reads CASRTLGENIQYF. The CDR3 nucleotides read TGTGCCAGCAGGACATTGGGAGAAAACATTCAGTACTTC.

This clonotype has ten or more counts. V and J are TRBV11-3 and TRBJ2-4, with 8 nucleotides matching TRBD2. This CDR3 spans 14 amino acids. Looked up from germline, CDR1 is SGHNT and CDR2 is YENEEA. J gave up 6 bases and V 1 base, and 2 bases lay outside the gene matches. This CDR3 reads CASSLGAGGNIQYF. CDR3 nucleotide sequence: TGTGCCAGCAGCTTAGGGGCGGGGGGAAACATTCAGTACTTC.

This clonotype was counted only a few times. V and J are TRBV20-1 and TRBJ2-5; D possibly corresponds to TRBD1 (5 bases). CDR1 and CDR2 from the germline V gene are DFQATT and SNEGSKA (reference sequence). The CDR3 contains 14 residues. Trimming left V 6 bases short and J 1 base short, with 15 bases between. The CDR3, as DNA: TGCAGTGCCCCTGGGGCCAGGGTCCAAGAGACCCAGTACTTC. This gives the protein CSAPGARVQETQYF.